This record concerns one T cell receptor (beta chain) sequence. Antigen: not known. Expressed TCRB transcripts were sequenced, since all the RNA that had been isolated was reverse transcribed. Naive, central memory and regulatory T cell samples averaged roughly 3.4 million immunoSEQ reads each. Assay used: immunoSEQ multiplex PCR; TCRdb lists only in-frame clones, some missing. The data hold 300,000 to 350,000 clones, with 13% observed a single time. This entry belongs to a study of beta chain features in type 1 diabetes. Broader study findings: Type 1 diabetes patients had TCRB CDR3s that were shorter (moderately but significantly so) in all four CD4+ subsets. Since sequencing was performed on cDNA, cells with high TCR expression could be over-represented.

Sorting based on CD45RO/CCR7/CD25/CD127/CD95/CD27 separated CD4+ naive, central memory, regulatory and stem cell-like memory cells. The sequenced material came from naive CD4+ T cells from blood. The clonotype comes from a woman between 18 and 29 years old with type 1 diabetes.

CDR3 coding DNA: TGTGCCAGCAGCTTCCCTGGGCCCTCTAACTATGGCTACACCTTC. Protein: CASSFPGPSNYGYTF. The chain uses TRBV7-2 and TRBJ1-2; D is ambiguous. The germline gives CDR1 SGHTA, CDR2 FQGNSA. The CDR3 sequence is 15 residues long. The V end was cut by 3 bases, the J end by 0 bases, with 11 bases between.